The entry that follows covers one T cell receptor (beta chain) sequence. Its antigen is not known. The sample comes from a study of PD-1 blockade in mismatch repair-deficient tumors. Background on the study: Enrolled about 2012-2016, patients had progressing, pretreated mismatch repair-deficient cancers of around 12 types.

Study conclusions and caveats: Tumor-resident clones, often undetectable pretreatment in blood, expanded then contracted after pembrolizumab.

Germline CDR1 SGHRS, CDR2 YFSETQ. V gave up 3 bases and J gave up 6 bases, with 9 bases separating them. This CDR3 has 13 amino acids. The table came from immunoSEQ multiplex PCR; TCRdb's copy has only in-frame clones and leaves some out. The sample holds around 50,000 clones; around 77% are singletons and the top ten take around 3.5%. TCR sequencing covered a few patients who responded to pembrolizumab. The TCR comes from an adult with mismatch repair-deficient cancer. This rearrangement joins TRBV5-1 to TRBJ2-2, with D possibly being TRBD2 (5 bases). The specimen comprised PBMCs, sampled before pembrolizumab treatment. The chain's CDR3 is CASSWTLSGELFF. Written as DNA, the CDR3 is TGCGCCAGCAGCTGGACTCTTTCCGGGGAGCTGTTTTTT.